A single count supports the clone carrying this T cell receptor (beta chain). The data stem from a study of blood T cell repertoires in COVID-19. Study details: From T cells, B-cell-depleted T cells, or PBMCs came the material, which was cDNA or gDNA.

V was clipped by 2 bases and J by 5 bases; unmatched bases: 4. The CDR3 has 15 amino acids. Germline values: CDR1 SGHNT, CDR2 YENEEA. Seattle's enrolled individuals joined amid active infection and were then monitored longitudinally. Produced via immunoSEQ multiplex PCR; TCRdb's table is partial and in-frame only. The table has 400,000 or so clones, about 90% seen once; the top ten hold less than 0.95%. Source material: peripheral blood. The gene calls are TRBV11-3 and TRBJ2-1; 9 nucleotides match TRBD2. The receptor's source is a man younger than 30 with COVID-19, enrolled during active disease. In DNA form, the CDR3 reads TGTGCCAGCAGCTTAATTCCTAGCGGGGACAATGAGCAGTTCTTC. This translates into CASSLIPSGDNEQFF.